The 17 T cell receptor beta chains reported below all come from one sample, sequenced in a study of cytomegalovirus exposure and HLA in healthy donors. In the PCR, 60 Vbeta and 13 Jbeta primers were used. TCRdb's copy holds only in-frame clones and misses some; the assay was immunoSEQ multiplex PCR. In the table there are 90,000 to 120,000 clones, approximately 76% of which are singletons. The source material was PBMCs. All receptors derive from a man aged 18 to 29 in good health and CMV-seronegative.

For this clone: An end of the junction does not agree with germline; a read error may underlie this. In DNA form, the CDR3 reads TGTGCCAGCACCTTAGCGGGGGGGCCGGGCACCGGGGAGCTGTTTTTT. Protein: CASTLAGGPGTGELFF. The V gene is TRBV7-2, the J gene TRBJ2-2; 11 bases are a match to TRBD2. Germline CDR1 and CDR2: SGHTA and FQGNSA. CDR3 length: 16 residues.

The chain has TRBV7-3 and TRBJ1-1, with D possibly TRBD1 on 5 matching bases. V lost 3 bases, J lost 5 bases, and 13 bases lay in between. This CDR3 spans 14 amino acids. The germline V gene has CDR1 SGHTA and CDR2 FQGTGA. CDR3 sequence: CASSFGGARTEAFF. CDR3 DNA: TGTGCCAGCAGCTTCGGAGGGGCTCGGACTGAAGCTTTCTTT.

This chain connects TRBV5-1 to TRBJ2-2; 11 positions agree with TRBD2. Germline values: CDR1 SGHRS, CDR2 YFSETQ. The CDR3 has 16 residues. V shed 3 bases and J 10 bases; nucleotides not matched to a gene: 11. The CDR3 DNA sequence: TGCGCCAGCAGCTCACGGACTAGCGGGCGGACGGCGGAGCTGTTTTTT. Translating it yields CASSSRTSGRTAELFF. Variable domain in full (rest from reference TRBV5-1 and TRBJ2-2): KAGVTQTPRYLIKTRGQQVTLSCSPISGHRSVSWYQQTPGQGLQFLFEYFSETQRNKGNFPGRFSGRQFSNSRSEMNVSTLELGDSALYLCASSSRTSGRTAELFFGEGSRLTVL.

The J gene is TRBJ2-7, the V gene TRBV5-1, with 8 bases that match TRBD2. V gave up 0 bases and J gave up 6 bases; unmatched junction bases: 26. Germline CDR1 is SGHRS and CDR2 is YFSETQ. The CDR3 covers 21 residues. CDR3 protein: CASSLGIRTGGRGLPIAEQYF. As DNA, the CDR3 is TGCGCCAGCAGCTTGGGAATCCGGACGGGGGGGAGGGGCCTCCCTATCGCCGAGCAGTACTTC.

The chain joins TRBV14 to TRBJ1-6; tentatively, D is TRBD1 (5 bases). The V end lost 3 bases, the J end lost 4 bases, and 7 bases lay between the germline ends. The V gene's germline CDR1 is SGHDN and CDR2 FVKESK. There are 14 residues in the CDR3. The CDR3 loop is CASSQGRYNSPLHF. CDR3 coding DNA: TGTGCCAGCAGCCAGGGGCGGTATAATTCACCCCTCCACTTT.

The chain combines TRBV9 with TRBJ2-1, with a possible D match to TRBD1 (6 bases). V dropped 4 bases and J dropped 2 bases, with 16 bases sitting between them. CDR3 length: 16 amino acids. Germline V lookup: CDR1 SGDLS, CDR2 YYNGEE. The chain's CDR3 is CASSLNPRDTYNEQFF. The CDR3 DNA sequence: TGTGCCAGCAGCCTTAATCCCCGGGACACCTACAATGAGCAGTTCTTC.

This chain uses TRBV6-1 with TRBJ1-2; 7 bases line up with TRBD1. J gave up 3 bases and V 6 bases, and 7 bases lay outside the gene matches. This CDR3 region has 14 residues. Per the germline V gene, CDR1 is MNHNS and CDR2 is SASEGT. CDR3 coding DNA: TGTGCCAGCAGAGCTGCTGACAGGGACTATGGCTACACCTTC. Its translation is CASRAADRDYGYTF.

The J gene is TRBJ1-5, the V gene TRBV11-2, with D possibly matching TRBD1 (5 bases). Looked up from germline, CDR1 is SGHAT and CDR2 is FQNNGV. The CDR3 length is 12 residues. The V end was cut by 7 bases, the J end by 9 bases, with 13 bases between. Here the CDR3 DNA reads TGTGCCAGCAAGTCCTCCGGGGGGCCCCAGCATTTT. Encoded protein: CASKSSGGPQHF.

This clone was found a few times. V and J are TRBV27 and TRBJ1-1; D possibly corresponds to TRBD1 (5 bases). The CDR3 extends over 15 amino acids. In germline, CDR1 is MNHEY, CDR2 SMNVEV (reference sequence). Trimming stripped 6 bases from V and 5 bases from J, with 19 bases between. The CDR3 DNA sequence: TGTGCCAGCAGCCCCCCTCCAGGGCTGGGGACTGAAGCTTTCTTT. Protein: CASSPPPGLGTEAFF.

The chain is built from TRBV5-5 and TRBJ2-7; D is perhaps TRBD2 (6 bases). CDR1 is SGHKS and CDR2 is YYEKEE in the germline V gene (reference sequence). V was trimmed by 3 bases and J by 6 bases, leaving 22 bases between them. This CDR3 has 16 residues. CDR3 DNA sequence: TGTGCCAGCAGCTGGAGGGTGCGGGGACGGACATCCGAGCAGTACTTC. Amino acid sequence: CASSWRVRGRTSEQYF.

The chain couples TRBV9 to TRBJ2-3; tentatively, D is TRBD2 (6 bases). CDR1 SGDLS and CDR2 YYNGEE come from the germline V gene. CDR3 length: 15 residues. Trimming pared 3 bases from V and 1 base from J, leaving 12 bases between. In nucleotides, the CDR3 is TGTGCCAGCAGCGGGGGGGACTCTCGCACAGATACGCAGTATTTT. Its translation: CASSGGDSRTDTQYF.

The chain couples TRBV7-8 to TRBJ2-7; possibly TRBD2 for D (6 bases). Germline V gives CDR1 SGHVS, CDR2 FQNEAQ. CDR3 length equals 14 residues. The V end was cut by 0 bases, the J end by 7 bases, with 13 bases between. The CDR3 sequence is CASSLALSGREQYF. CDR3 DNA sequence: TGTGCCAGCAGCTTAGCTTTGTCAGGGAGGGAGCAGTACTTC.

In DNA form, the CDR3 reads TGTGCCAGCAGCCAAGATGGGAGGATGGGGTTACAAGAGACCCAGTACTTC. It encodes CASSQDGRMGLQETQYF. The rearrangement uses TRBV14 and TRBJ2-5; TRBD2 might be the D (6 bases). Trimming pared 0 bases from V and 2 bases from J, leaving 16 bases between. Looked up from germline, CDR1 is SGHDN and CDR2 is FVKESK. This CDR3 region has 17 residues.

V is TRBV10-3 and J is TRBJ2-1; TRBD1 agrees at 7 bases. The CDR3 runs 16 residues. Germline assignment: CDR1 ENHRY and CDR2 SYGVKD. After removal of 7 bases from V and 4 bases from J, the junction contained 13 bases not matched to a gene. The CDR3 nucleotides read TGTGCCATCAATTCTGCGGGTCCAGGGGGTTACAATGAGCAGTTCTTC. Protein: CAINSAGPGGYNEQFF.

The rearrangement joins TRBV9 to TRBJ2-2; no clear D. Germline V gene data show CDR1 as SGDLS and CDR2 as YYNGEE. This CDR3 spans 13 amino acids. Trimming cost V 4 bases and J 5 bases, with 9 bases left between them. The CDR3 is CASSLGVTGELFF. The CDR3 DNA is TGTGCCAGCAGCCTAGGAGTTACCGGGGAGCTGTTTTTT.

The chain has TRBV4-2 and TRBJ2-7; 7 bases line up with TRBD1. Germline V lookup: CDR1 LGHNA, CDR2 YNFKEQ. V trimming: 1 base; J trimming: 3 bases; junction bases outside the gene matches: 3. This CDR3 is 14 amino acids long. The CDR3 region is CASSQAGTDYEQYF. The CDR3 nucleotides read TGTGCCAGCAGCCAAGCGGGGACAGACTACGAGCAGTACTTC.

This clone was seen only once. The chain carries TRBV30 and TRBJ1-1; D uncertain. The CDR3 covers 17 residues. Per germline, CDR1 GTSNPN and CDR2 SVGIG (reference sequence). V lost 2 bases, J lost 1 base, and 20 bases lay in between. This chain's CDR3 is CAWSPPWTGEENTEAFF. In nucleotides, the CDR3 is TGTGCCTGGAGTCCACCGTGGACCGGGGAAGAGAACACTGAAGCTTTCTTT.